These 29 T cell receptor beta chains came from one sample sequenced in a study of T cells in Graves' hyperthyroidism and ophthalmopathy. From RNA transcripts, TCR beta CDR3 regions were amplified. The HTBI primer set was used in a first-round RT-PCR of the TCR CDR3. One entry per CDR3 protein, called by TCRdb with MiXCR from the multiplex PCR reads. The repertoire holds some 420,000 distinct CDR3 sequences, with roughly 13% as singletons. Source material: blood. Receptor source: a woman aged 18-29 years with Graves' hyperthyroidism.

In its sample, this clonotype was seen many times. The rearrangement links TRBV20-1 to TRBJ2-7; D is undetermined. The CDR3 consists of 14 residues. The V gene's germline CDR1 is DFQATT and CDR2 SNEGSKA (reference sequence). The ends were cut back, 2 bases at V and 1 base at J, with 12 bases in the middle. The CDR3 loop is CSARSQSVSYEQYF. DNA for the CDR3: TGCAGTGCTAGAAGTCAGTCAGTGTCCTACGAGCAGTACTTC.

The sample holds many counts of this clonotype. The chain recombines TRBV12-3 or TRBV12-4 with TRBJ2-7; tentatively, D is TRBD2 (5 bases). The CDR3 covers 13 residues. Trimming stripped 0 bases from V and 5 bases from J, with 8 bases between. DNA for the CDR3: TGTGCCAGCAGTTTAGCGGGAGAGCACGAGCAGTACTTC. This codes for CASSLAGEHEQYF.

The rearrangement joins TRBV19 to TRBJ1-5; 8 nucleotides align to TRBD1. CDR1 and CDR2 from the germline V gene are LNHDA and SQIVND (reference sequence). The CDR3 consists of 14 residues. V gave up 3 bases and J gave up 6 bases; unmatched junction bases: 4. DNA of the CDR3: TGTGCCAGTAGTATGGACAGGGTGGGTCAGCCCCAGCATTTT. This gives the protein CASSMDRVGQPQHF.

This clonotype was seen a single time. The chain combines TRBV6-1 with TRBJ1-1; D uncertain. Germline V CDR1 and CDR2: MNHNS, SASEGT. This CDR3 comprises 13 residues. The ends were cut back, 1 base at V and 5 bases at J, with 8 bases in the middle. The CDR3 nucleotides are TGTGCCAGCAGTGAAGTCGCCGGGACTGAAGCTTTCTTT. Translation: CASSEVAGTEAFF.

The chain's CDR3 is CASSQYGTEYNEQFF. CDR3 DNA: TGTGCCAGCAGCCAGTACGGGACTGAATACAATGAGCAGTTCTTC. The chain has TRBV4-2 and TRBJ2-1; tentatively, D is TRBD2 (6 bases). Trimming stripped 3 bases from V and 4 bases from J, with 13 bases between. Germline loops: CDR1 LGHNA, CDR2 YNFKEQ. The CDR3 consists of 15 residues.

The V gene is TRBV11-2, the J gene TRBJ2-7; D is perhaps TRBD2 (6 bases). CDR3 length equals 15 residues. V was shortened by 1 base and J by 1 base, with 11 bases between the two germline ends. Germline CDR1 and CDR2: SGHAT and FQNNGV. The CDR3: CASSLAQGLSYEQYF. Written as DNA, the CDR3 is TGTGCCAGCAGCTTAGCGCAGGGACTGTCCTACGAGCAGTACTTC.

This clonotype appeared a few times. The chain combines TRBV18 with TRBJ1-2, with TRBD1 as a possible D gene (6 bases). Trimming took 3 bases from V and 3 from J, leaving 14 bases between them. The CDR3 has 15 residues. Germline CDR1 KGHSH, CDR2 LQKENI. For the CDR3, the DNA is TGTGCCAGCTCACCGTTTGTAGGGGGGGACTATGGCTACACCTTC. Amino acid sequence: CASSPFVGGDYGYTF.

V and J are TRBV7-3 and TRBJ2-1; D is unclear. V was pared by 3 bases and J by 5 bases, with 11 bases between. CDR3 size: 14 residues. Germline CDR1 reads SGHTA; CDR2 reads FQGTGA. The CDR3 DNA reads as TGTGCCAGCAGCTTCTCCCACGGAAACAATGAGCAGTTCTTC. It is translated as CASSFSHGNNEQFF.

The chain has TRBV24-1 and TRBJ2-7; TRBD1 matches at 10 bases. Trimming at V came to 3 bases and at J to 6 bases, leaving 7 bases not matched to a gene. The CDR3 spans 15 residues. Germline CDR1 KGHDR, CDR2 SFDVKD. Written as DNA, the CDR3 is TGTGCCACCAGTGATGCCTCGGGACAGGGGACCGAGCAGTACTTC. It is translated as CATSDASGQGTEQYF.

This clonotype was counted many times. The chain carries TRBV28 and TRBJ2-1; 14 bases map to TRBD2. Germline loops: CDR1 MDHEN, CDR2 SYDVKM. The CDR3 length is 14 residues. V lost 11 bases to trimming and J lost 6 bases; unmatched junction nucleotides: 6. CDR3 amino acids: CAALGLAGVNEQFF. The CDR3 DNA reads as TGTGCCGCACTGGGACTAGCGGGAGTCAATGAGCAGTTCTTC.

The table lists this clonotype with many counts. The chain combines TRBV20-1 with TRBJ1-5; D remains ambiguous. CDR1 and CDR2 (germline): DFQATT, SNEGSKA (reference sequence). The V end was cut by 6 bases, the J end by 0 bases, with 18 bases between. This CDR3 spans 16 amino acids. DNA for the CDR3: TGCAGTGCCAACCCAGGTGGGCCTTATAGCAATCAGCCCCAGCATTTT. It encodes CSANPGGPYSNQPQHF.

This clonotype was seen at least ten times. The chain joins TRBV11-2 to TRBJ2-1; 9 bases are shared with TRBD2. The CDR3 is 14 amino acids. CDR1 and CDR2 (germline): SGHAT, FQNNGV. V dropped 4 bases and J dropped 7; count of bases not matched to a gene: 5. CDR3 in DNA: TGTGCCAGCAGCTCGAGGACTAGCGTGAATGAGCAGTTCTTC. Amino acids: CASSSRTSVNEQFF.

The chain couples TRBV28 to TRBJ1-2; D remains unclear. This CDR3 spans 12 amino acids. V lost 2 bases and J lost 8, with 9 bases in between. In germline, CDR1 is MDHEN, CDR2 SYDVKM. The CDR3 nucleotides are TGTGCCAGCAGTTTAAAACACGGCGGCTACACCTTC. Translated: CASSLKHGGYTF.

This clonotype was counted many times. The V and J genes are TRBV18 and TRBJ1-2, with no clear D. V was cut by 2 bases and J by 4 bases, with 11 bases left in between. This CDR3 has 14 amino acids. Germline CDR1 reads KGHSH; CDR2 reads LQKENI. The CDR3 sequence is CASSPTSATYGYTF. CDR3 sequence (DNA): TGTGCCAGCTCACCAACATCCGCGACCTATGGCTACACCTTC.

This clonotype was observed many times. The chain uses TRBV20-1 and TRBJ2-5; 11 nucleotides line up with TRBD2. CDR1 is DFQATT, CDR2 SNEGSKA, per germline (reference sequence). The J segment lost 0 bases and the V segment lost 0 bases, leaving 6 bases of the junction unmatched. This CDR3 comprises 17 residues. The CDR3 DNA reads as TGCAGTGCTAGAGACCCTAGACTAGCGGGGTACCAAGAGACCCAGTACTTC. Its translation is CSARDPRLAGYQETQYF.

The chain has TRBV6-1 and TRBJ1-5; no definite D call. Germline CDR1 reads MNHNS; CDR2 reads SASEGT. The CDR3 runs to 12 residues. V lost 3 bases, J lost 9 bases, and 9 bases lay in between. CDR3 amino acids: CASSDLLRPQHF. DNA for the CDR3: TGTGCCAGCAGTGATCTGCTACGGCCCCAGCATTTT.

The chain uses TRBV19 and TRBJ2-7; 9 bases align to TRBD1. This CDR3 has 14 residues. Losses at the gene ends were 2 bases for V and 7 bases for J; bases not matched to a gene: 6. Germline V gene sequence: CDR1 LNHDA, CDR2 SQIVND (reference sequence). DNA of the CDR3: TGTGCCAGTAGTATACTGGGACAGGGAGGTGAGCAGTACTTC. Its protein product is CASSILGQGGEQYF.

CDR3 residues: CASSRNYPRLAGGYNEQFF. In DNA, the CDR3 is TGTGCCAGCAGCCGAAATTATCCGAGACTAGCGGGAGGATACAATGAGCAGTTCTTC. The rearrangement links TRBV3-1 to TRBJ2-1, with 13 bases aligning to TRBD2. CDR1 is LGHDT, CDR2 YNNKEL, per germline (reference sequence). V lost 4 bases, J lost 4 bases, and 13 bases stayed unmatched. The CDR3 contains 19 residues.

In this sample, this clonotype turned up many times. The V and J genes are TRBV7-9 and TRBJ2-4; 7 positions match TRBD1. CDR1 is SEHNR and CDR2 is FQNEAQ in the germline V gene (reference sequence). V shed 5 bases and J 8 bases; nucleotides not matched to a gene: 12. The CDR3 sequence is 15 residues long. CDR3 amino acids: CASSVRQGAQDIQYF. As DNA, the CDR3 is TGTGCCAGCAGCGTTCGACAGGGAGCGCAAGACATTCAGTACTTC.

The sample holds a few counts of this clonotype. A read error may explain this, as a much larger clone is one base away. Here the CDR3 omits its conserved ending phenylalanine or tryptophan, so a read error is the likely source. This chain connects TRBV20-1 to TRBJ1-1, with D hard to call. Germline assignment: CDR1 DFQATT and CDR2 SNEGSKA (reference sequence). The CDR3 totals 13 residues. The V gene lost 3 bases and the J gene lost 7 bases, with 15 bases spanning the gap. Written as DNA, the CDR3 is TGCAGTGCTAGCAGCGTCGTGGGAGGTGAAGCTTTCCTT. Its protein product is CSASSVVGGEAFL.

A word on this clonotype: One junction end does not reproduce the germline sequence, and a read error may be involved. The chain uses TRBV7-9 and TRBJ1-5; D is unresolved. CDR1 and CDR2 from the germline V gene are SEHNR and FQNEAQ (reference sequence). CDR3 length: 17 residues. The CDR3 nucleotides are TGCGCCAGCAGCCAAGATCATCCAGGTTATAGCAATCAGCCCCAGCATTTT. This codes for CASSQDHPGYSNQPQHF.

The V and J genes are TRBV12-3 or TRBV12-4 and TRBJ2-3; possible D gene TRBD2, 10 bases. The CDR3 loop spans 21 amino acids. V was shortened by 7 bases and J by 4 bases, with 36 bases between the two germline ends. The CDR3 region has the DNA TGTGCCAGCACCCCGGACAGGGGCTTACGGACTAGCGGCTCTAAGTCAGATACGCAGTATTTT. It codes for CASTPDRGLRTSGSKSDTQYF.

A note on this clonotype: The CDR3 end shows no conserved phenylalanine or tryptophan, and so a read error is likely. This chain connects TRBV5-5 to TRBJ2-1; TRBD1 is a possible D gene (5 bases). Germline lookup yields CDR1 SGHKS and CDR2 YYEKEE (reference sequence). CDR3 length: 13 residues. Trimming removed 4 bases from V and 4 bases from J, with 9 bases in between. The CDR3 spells CASSPDIYNEQFC. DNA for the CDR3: TGTGCCAGCAGCCCGGACATTTACAATGAGCAGTTCTGC.

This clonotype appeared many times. The CDR3 protein is CASSPQVLYSYEQYF. The CDR3, as DNA: TGTGCCAGCAGTCCCCAGGTTCTATACTCCTACGAGCAGTACTTC. The gene calls are TRBV28 and TRBJ2-7; no firm D call. The CDR3 extends over 15 amino acids. CDR1 is MDHEN and CDR2 is SYDVKM in the germline V gene. V gave up 5 bases and J gave up 0 bases, with 14 bases separating them.

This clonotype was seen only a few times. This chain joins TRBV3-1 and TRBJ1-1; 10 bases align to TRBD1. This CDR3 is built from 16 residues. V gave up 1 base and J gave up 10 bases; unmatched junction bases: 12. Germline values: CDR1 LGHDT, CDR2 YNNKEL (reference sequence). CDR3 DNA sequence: TGTGCCAGCAGCCAAGCCAGGGTCGCCGGGACAGGGGTAGCTTTCTTT. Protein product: CASSQARVAGTGVAFF.

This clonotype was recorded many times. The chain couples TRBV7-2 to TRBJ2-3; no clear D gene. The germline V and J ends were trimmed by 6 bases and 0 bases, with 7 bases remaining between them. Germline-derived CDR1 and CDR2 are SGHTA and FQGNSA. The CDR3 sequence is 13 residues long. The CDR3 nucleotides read TGTGCCAGCAGTATCTCTAGCACAGATACGCAGTATTTT. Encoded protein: CASSISSTDTQYF.

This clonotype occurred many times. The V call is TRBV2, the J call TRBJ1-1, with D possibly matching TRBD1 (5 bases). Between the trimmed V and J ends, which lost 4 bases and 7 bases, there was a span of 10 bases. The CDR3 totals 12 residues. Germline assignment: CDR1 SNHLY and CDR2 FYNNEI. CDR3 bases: TGTGCCAGCAGTGTCGACAGACTTGAAGCTTTCTTT. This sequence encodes CASSVDRLEAFF. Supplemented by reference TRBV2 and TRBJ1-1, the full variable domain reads EPEVTQTPSHQVTQMGQEVILRCVPISNHLYFYWYRQILGQKVEFLVSFYNNEISEKSEIFDDQFSVERPDGSNFTLKIRSTKLEDSAMYFCASSVDRLEAFFGQGTRLTVV.

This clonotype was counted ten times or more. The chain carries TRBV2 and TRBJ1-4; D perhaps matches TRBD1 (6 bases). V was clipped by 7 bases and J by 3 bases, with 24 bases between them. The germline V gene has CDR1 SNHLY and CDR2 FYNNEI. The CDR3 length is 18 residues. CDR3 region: CASKGGREPHSANEKLFF. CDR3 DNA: TGTGCCAGCAAGGGGGGTCGGGAACCTCATTCCGCTAATGAAAAACTGTTTTTT.

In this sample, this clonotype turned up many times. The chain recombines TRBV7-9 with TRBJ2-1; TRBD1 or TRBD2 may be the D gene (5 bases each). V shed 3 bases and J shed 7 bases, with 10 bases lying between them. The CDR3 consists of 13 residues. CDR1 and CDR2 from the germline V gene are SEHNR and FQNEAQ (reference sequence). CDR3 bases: TGTGCCAGCAGCTTCGGGACGCGGAATGAGCAGTTCTTC. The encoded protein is CASSFGTRNEQFF.